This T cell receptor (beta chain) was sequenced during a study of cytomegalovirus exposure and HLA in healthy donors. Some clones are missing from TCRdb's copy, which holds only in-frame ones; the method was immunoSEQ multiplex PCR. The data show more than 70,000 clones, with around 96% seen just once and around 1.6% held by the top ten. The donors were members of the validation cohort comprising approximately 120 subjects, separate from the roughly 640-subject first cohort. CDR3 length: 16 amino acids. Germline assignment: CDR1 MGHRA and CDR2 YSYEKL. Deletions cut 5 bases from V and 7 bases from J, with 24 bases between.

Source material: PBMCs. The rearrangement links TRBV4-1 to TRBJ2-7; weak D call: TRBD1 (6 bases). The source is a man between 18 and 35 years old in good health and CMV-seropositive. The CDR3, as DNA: TGCGCCAGCAGCTCTCCCGGGACAACGATACGACGGGAGCAGTACTTC. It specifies CASSSPGTTIRREQYF.